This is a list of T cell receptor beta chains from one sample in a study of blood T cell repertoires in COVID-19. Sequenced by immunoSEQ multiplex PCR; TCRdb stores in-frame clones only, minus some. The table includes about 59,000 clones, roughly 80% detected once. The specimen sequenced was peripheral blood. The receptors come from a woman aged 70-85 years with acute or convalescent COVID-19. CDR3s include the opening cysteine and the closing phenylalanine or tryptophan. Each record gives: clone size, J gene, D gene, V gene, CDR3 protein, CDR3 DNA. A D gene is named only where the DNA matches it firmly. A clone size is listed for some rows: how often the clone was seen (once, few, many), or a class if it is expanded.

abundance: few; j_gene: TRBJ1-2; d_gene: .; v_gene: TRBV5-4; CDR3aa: CASSFPGQRANYGYTF; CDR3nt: TGTGCCAGCAGCTTCCCTGGACAAAGAGCTAACTATGGCTACACCTTC
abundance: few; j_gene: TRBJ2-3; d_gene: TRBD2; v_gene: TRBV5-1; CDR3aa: CASSLEAGGTDTQYF; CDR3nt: TGCGCCAGCAGCTTGGAAGCGGGGGGCACAGATACGCAGTATTTT
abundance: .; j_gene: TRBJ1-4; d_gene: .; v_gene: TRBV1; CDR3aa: CTSSQEAWTGKAEKLFF; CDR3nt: TGCACCAGCAGCCAAGAAGCCTGGACAGGGAAGGCTGAAAAACTGTTTTTT
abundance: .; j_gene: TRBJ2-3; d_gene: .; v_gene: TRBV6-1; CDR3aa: CASSEGQPDTQYF; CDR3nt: TGTGCCAGCAGTGAAGGACAACCAGATACGCAGTATTTT
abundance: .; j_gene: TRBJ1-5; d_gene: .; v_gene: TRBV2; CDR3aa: CASSEGRRYQPQHF; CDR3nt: TGTGCCAGCAGTGAAGGTCGGAGGTATCAGCCCCAGCATTTT
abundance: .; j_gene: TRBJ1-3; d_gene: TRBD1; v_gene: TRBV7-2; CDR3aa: CASSPSTGVGSGNTIYF; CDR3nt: TGTGCCAGCAGCCCTTCGACAGGGGTAGGGTCTGGAAACACCATATATTTT
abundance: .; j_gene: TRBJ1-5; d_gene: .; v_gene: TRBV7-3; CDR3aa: CASSLTFGQPQHF; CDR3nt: TGTGCCAGCAGCTTAACTTTCGGTCAGCCCCAGCATTTT
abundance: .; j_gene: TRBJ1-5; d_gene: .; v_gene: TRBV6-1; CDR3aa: CASGMTGSSQPQHF; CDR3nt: TGTGCCAGCGGGATGACAGGTTCCTCTCAGCCCCAGCATTTT
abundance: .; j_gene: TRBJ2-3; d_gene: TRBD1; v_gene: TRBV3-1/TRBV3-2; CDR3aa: CASSQDRRTGSTDTQYF; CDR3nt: TGTGCCAGCAGCCAAGACCGCAGGACAGGGAGCACAGATACGCAGTATTTT
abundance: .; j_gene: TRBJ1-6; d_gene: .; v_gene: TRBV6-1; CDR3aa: CASSERWGGSGNSPLHF; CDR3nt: TGTGCCAGCAGTGAACGTTGGGGGGGCTCGGGGAATTCACCCCTCCACTTT
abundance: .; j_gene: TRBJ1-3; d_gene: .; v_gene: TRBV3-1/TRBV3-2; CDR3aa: CASSLRGNGNTIYF; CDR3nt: TGTGCCAGCAGCCTAAGGGGGAACGGAAACACCATATATTTT